These 25 T cell receptor beta chains were sequenced from one sample in a study of regulatory T cells in long-lasting Graves disease. Specified time point: newly diagnosed GD, antithyroid drugs for less than 3 months. RNA isolated from PBMCs was used to make the TCR library. Sequencing libraries for TCR beta were prepared with iRepertoire HTBI primers and Arm-PCR of CDR3 regions. A single record per CDR3 protein comes from TCRdb applying MiXCR to the multiplex PCR reads. The top ten hold about 20% of the sample, which has 620,000 or so distinct CDR3 sequences, approximately 15% seen once. These sequences were also reported in another study, on T cells in Graves' hyperthyroidism and ophthalmopathy.

The material was peripheral blood mononuclear cells (PBMCs), obtained at new diagnosis, from a patient treated with antithyroid drugs. These receptors were taken from a woman aged 25 to 39 with Graves disease.

This clonotype was seen a handful of times. The chain has TRBV6-2 or TRBV6-3 and TRBJ1-6, with a weak D call TRBD1 (6 bases). This CDR3 is built from 16 residues. CDR1 MNHEY and CDR2 SVGEGT come from the germline V gene. Trimming cost V 5 bases and J 7 bases, with 18 bases left between them. The CDR3 DNA follows: TGTGCCAGCAGTGAGTTCCTCCGGACAGAAAATTCACCCCTCCACTTT. Amino acid sequence: CASSEFLRTENSPLHF.

The chain recombines TRBV19 with TRBJ1-2; D uncertain. Germline lookup yields CDR1 LNHDA and CDR2 SQIVND (reference sequence). The length of the CDR3 is 14 residues. Trimming pared 5 bases from V and 4 bases from J, leaving 14 bases between. This CDR3 is CASSPAGSGYGYTF. The DNA of the CDR3 is TGTGCCAGTAGTCCGGCGGGGAGTGGCTATGGCTACACCTTC. Based on the CDR3 plus reference TRBV19 and TRBJ1-2, the full variable domain is DGGITQSPKYLFRKEGQNVTLSCEQNLNHDAMYWYRQDPGQGLRLIYYSQIVNDFQKGDIAEGYSVSREKKESFPLTVTSAQKNPTAFYLCASSPAGSGYGYTFGSGTRLTVV.

This clonotype was seen more than once but under ten times. The chain links TRBV5-1 to TRBJ2-7; D gene ambiguous. Germline CDR1 is SGHRS and CDR2 is YFSETQ. This CDR3 comprises 11 residues. The V gene lost 5 bases and the J gene lost 3 bases, with 6 bases spanning the gap. CDR3 region: CASRSVYEQYF. CDR3 DNA sequence: TGCGCCAGCAGGAGCGTCTACGAGCAGTACTTC.

This clonotype was observed a handful of times. CDR3 protein: CASSMGLMPQHF. CDR3 coding DNA: TGTGCCAGTAGTATGGGCCTTATGCCCCAGCATTTT. The chain carries TRBV19 and TRBJ1-5; D gene uncertain. From germline, CDR1 is LNHDA and CDR2 SQIVND (reference sequence). V shed 3 bases and J shed 9 bases, with 9 bases lying between them. This CDR3 has 12 residues.

With regard to this clonotype: At one end, the junction sequence differs from germline, possibly due to a read error. The V and J genes are TRBV20-1 and TRBJ2-7; D perhaps matches TRBD2 (7 bases). Germline V gives CDR1 DFQATT, CDR2 SNEGSKA (reference sequence). This CDR3 region has 16 residues. CDR3 sequence: CSPRRSAGAPSYEQSF. The CDR3 DNA reads as TGCAGTCCCCGTCGCTCGGCGGGGGCTCCTTCCTACGAGCAGTCCTTC.

As regards this clonotype: A far larger clone differs by one base, so this is likely a read error. The J gene is TRBJ1-1, the V gene TRBV6-5; D may be TRBD1 (5 bases). The germline V gene has CDR1 MNHEY and CDR2 SVGAGI. Trimming stripped 2 bases from V and 4 bases from J, with 11 bases between. The CDR3 contains 14 residues. CDR3 in DNA: TGTGCCAGCAGTTACGGCGGGACTAGCACTGAAGCTTTCTTT. Amino acids: CASSYGGTSTEAFF.

This clonotype was recorded a few times. The chain uses TRBV6-1 and TRBJ1-6, with a possible D match to TRBD1 (5 bases). Trimming cost V 6 bases and J 10 bases, with 16 bases left between them. Germline CDR1 and CDR2: MNHNS and SASEGT. CDR3 length: 14 amino acids. The CDR3: CASSPGGRGSPLHF. CDR3 sequence (DNA): TGTGCCAGCAGCCCCGGAGGGAGGGGATCACCCCTCCACTTT.

This clonotype was recorded at least ten times. This CDR3 is CASSSGVVAGGTYEQYF. The CDR3 DNA reads as TGTGCCAGCAGCTCCGGCGTGGTAGCGGGAGGAACCTACGAGCAGTACTTC. V is TRBV7-8 and J is TRBJ2-7, with TRBD2 matching over 10 bases. Germline CDR1 is SGHVS and CDR2 is FQNEAQ. V shed 4 bases and J 2 bases; nucleotides not matched to a gene: 11. The CDR3 totals 17 residues.

This chain joins TRBV30 and TRBJ2-2; 9 bases line up with TRBD2. The germline gives CDR1 GTSNPN, CDR2 SVGIG (reference sequence). With V trimmed by 0 bases and J by 3 bases, 8 bases remained unmatched. This CDR3 is built from 17 residues. CDR3 coding DNA: TGTGCCTGGAGTGTGTTGTCTAGCGGGATCTACACCGGGGAGCTGTTTTTT. Translated: CAWSVLSSGIYTGELFF.

This clonotype was detected ten times or more. This rearrangement joins TRBV6-1 to TRBJ2-5; D is uncertain. CDR3 length: 12 residues. V lost 7 bases and J 1 base, leaving 7 bases between the germline ends. The germline V gene encodes CDR1 MNHNS and CDR2 SASEGT. The CDR3: CASTVAQETQYF. The DNA of the CDR3 is TGTGCCAGCACGGTGGCCCAAGAGACCCAGTACTTC.

Ten or more counts support this clonotype. The rearrangement links TRBV10-3 to TRBJ1-2, with D perhaps TRBD1 (5 bases). CDR3 size: 14 residues. The V end was cut by 0 bases, the J end by 4 bases, with 9 bases between. Germline CDR1 is ENHRY and CDR2 is SYGVKD. As DNA, the CDR3 is TGTGCCATCAGTGAGTCGACTAGGGGCTATGGCTACACCTTC. Amino acid sequence: CAISESTRGYGYTF.

This clonotype was seen ten or more times. This chain links TRBV7-3 with TRBJ1-1; D gene unclear. V lost 8 bases to trimming and J lost 6 bases, with 16 bases between them. The CDR3 is 13 amino acids. The germline CDR1 and CDR2 sequences are SGHTA and FQGTGA. In DNA, the CDR3 is TGTGCCAGCGCTATCAACCCCAACGCTGAAGCTTTCTTT. Its translation: CASAINPNAEAFF.

The chain combines TRBV5-1 with TRBJ2-5; a possible D gene is TRBD2 (5 bases). Germline V lookup: CDR1 SGHRS, CDR2 YFSETQ. The CDR3 is made up of 14 amino acids. Trimming left V 0 bases short and J 3 bases short, with 9 bases between. Here the CDR3 reads CASSLAAREETQYF. The CDR3 nucleotides are TGCGCCAGCAGCTTGGCGGCGAGGGAAGAGACCCAGTACTTC. Using reference TRBV5-1 and TRBJ2-5 for the parts outside the CDR3, the full variable domain is KAGVTQTPRYLIKTRGQQVTLSCSPISGHRSVSWYQQTPGQGLQFLFEYFSETQRNKGNFPGRFSGRQFSNSRSEMNVSTLELGDSALYLCASSLAAREETQYFGPGTRLLVL.

This clonotype was observed a handful of times. This rearrangement joins TRBV19 to TRBJ1-5; D unresolved. With 4 bases removed from V and 0 bases from J, the gap between germline ends came to 25 bases. This CDR3 comprises 20 residues. Germline CDR1 LNHDA, CDR2 SQIVND (reference sequence). CDR3 nucleotides: TGTGCCAGTAGTAAACCGACAAAATCTTTGGGCCCCTATAGCAATCAGCCCCAGCATTTT. Translation gives CASSKPTKSLGPYSNQPQHF.

At least ten counts were recorded for this clonotype. The CDR3 bases are TGCGCCAGCAGCTTTCAGGGGAGCTCCTACAATGAGCAGTTCTTC. It translates to CASSFQGSSYNEQFF. The chain joins TRBV5-1 to TRBJ2-1; D may be TRBD1 (6 bases). With 2 bases removed from V and 0 bases from J, the gap between germline ends came to 9 bases. The CDR3 length is 15 residues. Germline values: CDR1 SGHRS, CDR2 YFSETQ.

The chain employs TRBV15 and TRBJ2-5; the D gene is possibly TRBD2 (5 bases). V lost 0 bases and J 2 bases, leaving 10 bases between the germline ends. CDR3 length: 15 residues. Looked up from germline, CDR1 is LNHNV and CDR2 is YYDKDF (reference sequence). CDR3 amino acids: CATSRDRGIQETQYF. The DNA of the CDR3 is TGTGCCACCAGCAGAGACCGGGGTATTCAAGAGACCCAGTACTTC.

This clonotype has at least ten counts. The CDR3 spells CASSLGDLDEQFF. The CDR3 bases are TGTGCCAGCAGCTTAGGAGACTTGGATGAGCAGTTCTTC. The chain employs TRBV7-9 and TRBJ2-1; D remains unclear. In germline, CDR1 is SEHNR, CDR2 FQNEAQ (reference sequence). The CDR3 spans 13 residues. Trimming shortened V by 1 base and J by 8 bases, and 9 bases separated the two germline ends.

This clonotype was recorded many times. This chain uses TRBV2 with TRBJ2-1; TRBD2 agrees at 11 bases. V lost 6 bases and J lost 7; bases outside the gene matches: 8. Germline CDR1 and CDR2: SNHLY and FYNNEI. The CDR3 runs 15 residues. In DNA form, the CDR3 reads TGTGCCAGCAGGCGGGGTAGCGGGAGGGGGAATGAGCAGTTCTTC. As protein: CASRRGSGRGNEQFF.

The genes are TRBV2 and TRBJ2-7, with TRBD2 as a possible D gene (5 bases). Trimming stripped 7 bases from V and 6 bases from J, with 22 bases between. This CDR3 comprises 15 residues. Germline assignment: CDR1 SNHLY and CDR2 FYNNEI. The chain's CDR3 is CASIHSSDGVSEQYF. DNA of the CDR3: TGTGCCAGCATCCACTCCTCGGACGGGGTGAGCGAGCAGTACTTC.

The V and J genes are TRBV20-1 and TRBJ1-6; D gene ambiguous. Trimming took 4 bases from V and 7 from J, leaving 11 bases between them. Germline CDR1 and CDR2: DFQATT and SNEGSKA (reference sequence). This CDR3 region has 13 residues. For the CDR3, the DNA is TGCAGTGCTATGGGAGGCGGGAATTCACCCCTCCACTTT. Residues: CSAMGGGNSPLHF.

There are many counts of this clonotype. The chain is built from TRBV15 and TRBJ2-4, with D perhaps assigned TRBD1 or TRBD2 (5 bases each). V dropped 0 bases and J dropped 6 bases, with 30 bases sitting between them. Looked up from germline, CDR1 is LNHNV and CDR2 is YYDKDF (reference sequence). The CDR3 is 21 residues long. The CDR3 coding sequence is TGTGCCACCAGCAGAGATCCTCTTATCGGGACCATACCATTGGGCCGAAACATTCAGTACTTC. Its translation is CATSRDPLIGTIPLGRNIQYF.

This clonotype was counted many times. This chain connects TRBV20-1 to TRBJ2-1; D uncertain. The CDR3 is made up of 12 amino acids. CDR1 and CDR2 from the germline V gene are DFQATT and SNEGSKA (reference sequence). Trimming cost V 0 bases and J 10 bases, with 10 bases left between them. The CDR3 region is CSARDAGLEQFF. The DNA for the CDR3 is TGCAGTGCTAGAGATGCTGGCTTGGAGCAGTTCTTC.

This clonotype was found many times. The chain uses TRBV7-3 and TRBJ2-5, with D possibly TRBD2 on 6 matching bases. Trimming pared 2 bases from V and 4 bases from J, leaving 14 bases between. Germline V gene sequence: CDR1 SGHTA, CDR2 FQGTGA. The CDR3 totals 15 residues. CDR3 DNA sequence: TGTGCCAGCAGCTTACGCGGGACCAAAGGAGAGACCCAGTACTTC. This translates into CASSLRGTKGETQYF.

This clonotype was observed many times. The CDR3 protein is CASRTARDRISNQPQHF. As DNA, the CDR3 is TGTGCCAGCAGGACCGCCCGGGACAGAATTAGCAATCAGCCCCAGCATTTT. V gene TRBV6-1 combines with J gene TRBJ1-5; TRBD1 matches at 7 bases. Trimming took 6 bases from V and 0 from J; bases not matched to a gene: 11. There are 17 residues in the CDR3. Germline lookup yields CDR1 MNHNS and CDR2 SASEGT.

The gene calls are TRBV19 and TRBJ2-1; D not resolved. V lost 3 bases to trimming and J lost 6 bases, with 9 bases between them. Germline CDR1 LNHDA, CDR2 SQIVND (reference sequence). This CDR3 region has 13 residues. CDR3 region: CASSIGWGNEQFF. The CDR3 DNA is TGTGCCAGTAGTATCGGATGGGGCAATGAGCAGTTCTTC. Drawing the rest from reference TRBV19 and TRBJ2-1, the complete variable domain is DGGITQSPKYLFRKEGQNVTLSCEQNLNHDAMYWYRQDPGQGLRLIYYSQIVNDFQKGDIAEGYSVSREKKESFPLTVTSAQKNPTAFYLCASSIGWGNEQFFGPGTRLTVL.